These 2 T cell receptor beta chains originate from one sample sequenced in a study of cytomegalovirus exposure and HLA in healthy donors. PCR primers comprised 60 Vbeta and 13 Jbeta primers. The protocol was immunoSEQ multiplex PCR, while the TCRdb copy is restricted to in-frame clones and leaves out a portion. The repertoire has some 60,000 clones, about 84% of them found once; the top ten carry around 6%. Sequencing was done on a sample of PBMCs. The source is a male donor in good health and CMV-seronegative.

V usage is TRBV18 and J usage is TRBJ2-7, with TRBD1 matching over 8 bases. CDR3 length: 15 residues. Per the germline V gene, CDR1 is KGHSH and CDR2 is LQKENI. Losses at the gene ends were 6 bases for V and 2 bases for J; bases not matched to a gene: 9. In DNA form, the CDR3 reads TGTGCCAGCTCCCTCAATTCAGGGGGCGCCTACGAGCAGTACTTC. Its translation: CASSLNSGGAYEQYF.

CDR3 in DNA: TGTGCCTGGAGACAACTAGCGGGGGTCACAGATACGCAGTATTTT. This gives the protein CAWRQLAGVTDTQYF. V is TRBV30 and J is TRBJ2-3, with 11 bases lining up with TRBD2. The CDR3 length is 15 residues. The V segment lost 3 bases and the J segment 2 bases; nucleotides outside the gene matches: 4. Germline V CDR1 and CDR2: GTSNPN, SVGIG (reference sequence).